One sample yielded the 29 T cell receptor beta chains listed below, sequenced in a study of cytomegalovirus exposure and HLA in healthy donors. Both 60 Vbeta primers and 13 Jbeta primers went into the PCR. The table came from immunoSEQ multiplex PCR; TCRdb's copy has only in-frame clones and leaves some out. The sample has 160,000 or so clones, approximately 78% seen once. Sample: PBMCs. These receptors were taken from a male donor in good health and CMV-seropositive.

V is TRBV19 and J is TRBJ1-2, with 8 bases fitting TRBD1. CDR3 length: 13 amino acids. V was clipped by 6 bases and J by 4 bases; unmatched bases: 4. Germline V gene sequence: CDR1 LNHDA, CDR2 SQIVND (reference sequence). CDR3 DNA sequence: TGTGCCAGTAGGGGACAGGCGTTCTATGGCTACACCTTC. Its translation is CASRGQAFYGYTF.

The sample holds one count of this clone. The CDR3 loop reads CASSPLAGANTGELFF. The CDR3 coding sequence is TGTGCCAGCAGTCCACTAGCGGGAGCGAACACCGGGGAGCTGTTTTTT. The rearrangement joins TRBV27 to TRBJ2-2; 11 bases are a match to TRBD2. V lost 5 bases to trimming and J lost 0 bases; unmatched junction nucleotides: 2. This CDR3 is 16 amino acids long. From germline, CDR1 is MNHEY and CDR2 SMNVEV (reference sequence).

The DNA for the CDR3 is TGTGCTTCGGGAGCAAATCAGCCCCAGCATTTT. Encoded protein: CASGANQPQHF. The rearrangement links TRBV19 to TRBJ1-5; D call uncertain. The germline CDR1 and CDR2 sequences are LNHDA and SQIVND (reference sequence). This CDR3 is built from 11 residues. Full variable domain (rest looked up from reference TRBV19 and TRBJ1-5): DGGITQSPKYLFRKEGQNVTLSCEQNLNHDAMYWYRQDPGQGLRLIYYSQIVNDFQKGDIAEGYSVSREKKESFPLTVTSAQKNPTAFYLCASGANQPQHFGDGTRLSIL.

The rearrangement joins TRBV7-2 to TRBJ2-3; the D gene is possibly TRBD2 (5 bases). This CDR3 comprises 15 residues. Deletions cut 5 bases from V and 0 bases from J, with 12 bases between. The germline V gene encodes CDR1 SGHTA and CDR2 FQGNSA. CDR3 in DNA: TGTGCCAGCAGCCATAAGACTACAAGCACAGATACGCAGTATTTT. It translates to CASSHKTTSTDTQYF. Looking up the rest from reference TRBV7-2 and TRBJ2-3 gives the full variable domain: GAGVSQSPSNKVTEKGKDVELRCDPISGHTALYWYRQSLGQGLEFLIYFQGNSAPDKSGLPSDRFSAERTGGSVSTLTIQRTQQEDSAVYLCASSHKTTSTDTQYFGPGTRLTVL.

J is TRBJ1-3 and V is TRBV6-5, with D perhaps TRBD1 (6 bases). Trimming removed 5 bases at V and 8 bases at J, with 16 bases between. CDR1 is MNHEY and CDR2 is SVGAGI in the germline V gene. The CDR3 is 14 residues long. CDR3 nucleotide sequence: TGTGCCAGCAGTACAGGCAGGGGTAGGGACACCATATATTTT. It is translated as CASSTGRGRDTIYF.

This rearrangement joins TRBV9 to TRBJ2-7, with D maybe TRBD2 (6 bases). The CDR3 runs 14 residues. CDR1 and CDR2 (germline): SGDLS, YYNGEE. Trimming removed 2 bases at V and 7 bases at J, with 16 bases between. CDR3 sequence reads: CASSVGGQVPEQYF. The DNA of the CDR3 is TGTGCCAGCAGCGTGGGGGGTCAAGTGCCTGAGCAGTACTTC.

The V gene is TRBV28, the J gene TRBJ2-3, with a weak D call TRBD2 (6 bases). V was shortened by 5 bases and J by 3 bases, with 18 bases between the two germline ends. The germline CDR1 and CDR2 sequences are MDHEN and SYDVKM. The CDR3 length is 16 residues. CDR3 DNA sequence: TGTGCCAGCAGTACCGGCGTGGCTAGCGTAACAGATACGCAGTATTTT. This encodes CASSTGVASVTDTQYF.

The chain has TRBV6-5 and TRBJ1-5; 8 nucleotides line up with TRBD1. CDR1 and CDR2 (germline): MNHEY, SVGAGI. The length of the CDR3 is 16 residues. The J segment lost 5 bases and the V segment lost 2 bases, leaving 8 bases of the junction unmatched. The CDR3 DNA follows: TGTGCCAGCAGTTACCGCGGCAGGGGGCGAGATCAGCCCCAGCATTTT. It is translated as CASSYRGRGRDQPQHF.

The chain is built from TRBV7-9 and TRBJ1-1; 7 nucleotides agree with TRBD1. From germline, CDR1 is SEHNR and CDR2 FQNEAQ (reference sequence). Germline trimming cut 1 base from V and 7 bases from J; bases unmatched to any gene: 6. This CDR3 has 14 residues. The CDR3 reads CASSLGGQQGEAFF. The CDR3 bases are TGTGCCAGCAGCTTAGGGGGACAGCAAGGTGAAGCTTTCTTT.

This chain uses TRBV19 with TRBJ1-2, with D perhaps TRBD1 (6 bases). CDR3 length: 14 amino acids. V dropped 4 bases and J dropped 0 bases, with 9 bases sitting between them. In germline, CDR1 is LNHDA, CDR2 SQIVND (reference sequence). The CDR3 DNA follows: TGTGCCAGTAGTAGACAGGTGACTAACTATGGCTACACCTTC. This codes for CASSRQVTNYGYTF.

CDR3 sequence: CASSSLQGQNEKLFF. The CDR3 DNA reads as TGCGCCAGCAGCTCCTTACAGGGGCAGAATGAAAAACTGTTTTTT. The chain uses TRBV5-1 and TRBJ1-4; 7 bases align to TRBD1. The CDR3 runs to 15 residues. The germline gives CDR1 SGHRS, CDR2 YFSETQ. V shed 3 bases, J shed 5 bases, and the junction held 7 bases outside the gene matches.

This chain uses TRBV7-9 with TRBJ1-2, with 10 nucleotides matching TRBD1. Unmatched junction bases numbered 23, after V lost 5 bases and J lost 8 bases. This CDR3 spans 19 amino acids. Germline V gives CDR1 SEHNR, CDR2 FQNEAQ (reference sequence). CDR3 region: CASSPGLGQGEVPTGGYTF. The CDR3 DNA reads TGTGCCAGCAGCCCGGGGCTCGGACAGGGGGAAGTACCGACCGGGGGCTACACCTTC.

The CDR3 DNA reads TGTGCCAGCAGTGATAGCGCAGGCGGGCGTAGATACGAGCAGTACTTC. Its protein product is CASSDSAGGRRYEQYF. The chain is built from TRBV2 and TRBJ2-7; possibly TRBD2 for D (5 bases). The germline V and J ends were trimmed by 3 bases and 4 bases, with 19 bases remaining between them. The CDR3 sequence is 16 residues long. Germline loops: CDR1 SNHLY, CDR2 FYNNEI.

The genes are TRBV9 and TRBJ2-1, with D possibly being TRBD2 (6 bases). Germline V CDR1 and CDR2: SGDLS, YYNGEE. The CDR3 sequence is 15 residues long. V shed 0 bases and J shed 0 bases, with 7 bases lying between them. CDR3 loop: CASSVGSGSYNEQFF. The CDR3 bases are TGTGCCAGCAGCGTAGGTAGCGGCTCCTACAATGAGCAGTTCTTC.

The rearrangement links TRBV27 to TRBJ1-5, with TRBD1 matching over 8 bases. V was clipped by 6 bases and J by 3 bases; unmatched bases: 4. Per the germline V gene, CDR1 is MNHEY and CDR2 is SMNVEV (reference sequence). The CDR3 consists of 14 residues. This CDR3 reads CASSPTGVNQPQHF. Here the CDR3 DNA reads TGTGCCAGCAGCCCGACAGGGGTCAATCAGCCCCAGCATTTT.

CDR3 DNA: TGTGCCAGCAGCTTGTCCGGGACAGCCTACGAGCAGTACTTC. Its protein product is CASSLSGTAYEQYF. V gene TRBV5-6 combines with J gene TRBJ2-7; TRBD1 agrees at 7 bases. The trim removed 1 base at V and 2 bases at J, leaving 3 bases unmatched. The CDR3 totals 14 residues. Per the germline V gene, CDR1 is SGHDT and CDR2 is YYEEEE.

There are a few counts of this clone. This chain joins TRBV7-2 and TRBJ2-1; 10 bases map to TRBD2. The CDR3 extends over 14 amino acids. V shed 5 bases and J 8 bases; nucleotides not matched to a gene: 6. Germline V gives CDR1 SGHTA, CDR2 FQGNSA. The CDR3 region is CASSVRAGGDEQFF. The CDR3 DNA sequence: TGTGCCAGCAGCGTGAGAGCGGGGGGGGATGAGCAGTTCTTC. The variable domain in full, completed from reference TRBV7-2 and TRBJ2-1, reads GAGVSQSPSNKVTEKGKDVELRCDPISGHTALYWYRQSLGQGLEFLIYFQGNSAPDKSGLPSDRFSAERTGGSVSTLTIQRTQQEDSAVYLCASSVRAGGDEQFFGPGTRLTVL.

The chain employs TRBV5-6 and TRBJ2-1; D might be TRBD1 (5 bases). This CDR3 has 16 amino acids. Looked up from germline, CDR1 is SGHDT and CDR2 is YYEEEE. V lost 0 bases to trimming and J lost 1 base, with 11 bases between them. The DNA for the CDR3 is TGTGCCAGCAGCTTGGGGGGCCTAGTATCCTACAATGAGCAGTTCTTC. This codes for CASSLGGLVSYNEQFF.

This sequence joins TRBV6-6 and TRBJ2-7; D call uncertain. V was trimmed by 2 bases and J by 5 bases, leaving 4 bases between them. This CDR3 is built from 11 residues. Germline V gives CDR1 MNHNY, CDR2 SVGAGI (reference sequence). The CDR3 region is CASSYTDEQYF. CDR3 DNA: TGTGCCAGCAGTTACACAGACGAGCAGTACTTC.

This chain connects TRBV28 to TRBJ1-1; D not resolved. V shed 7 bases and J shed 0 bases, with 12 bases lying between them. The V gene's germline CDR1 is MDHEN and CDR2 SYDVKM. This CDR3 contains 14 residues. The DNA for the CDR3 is TGTGCCAGCAAGAGGGCACAAATGAACACTGAAGCTTTCTTT. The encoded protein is CASKRAQMNTEAFF.

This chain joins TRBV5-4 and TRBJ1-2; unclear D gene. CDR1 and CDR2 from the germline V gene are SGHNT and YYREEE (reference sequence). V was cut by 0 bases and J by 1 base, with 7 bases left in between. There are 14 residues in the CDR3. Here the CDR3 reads CASSLEGVNYGYTF. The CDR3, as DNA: TGTGCCAGCAGCTTGGAGGGAGTTAACTATGGCTACACCTTC. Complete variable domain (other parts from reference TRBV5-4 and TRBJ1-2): ETGVTQSPTHLIKTRGQQVTLRCSSQSGHNTVSWYQQALGQGPQFIFQYYREEENGRGNFPPRFSGLQFPNYSSELNVNALELDDSALYLCASSLEGVNYGYTFGSGTRLTVV.

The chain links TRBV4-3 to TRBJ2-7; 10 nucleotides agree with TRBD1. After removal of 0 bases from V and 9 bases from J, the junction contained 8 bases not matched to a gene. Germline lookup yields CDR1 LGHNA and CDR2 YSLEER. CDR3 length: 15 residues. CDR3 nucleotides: TGCGCCAGCAGCCAAGAATGGACAGGGGGTCAGAGGCAGTACTTC. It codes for CASSQEWTGGQRQYF.

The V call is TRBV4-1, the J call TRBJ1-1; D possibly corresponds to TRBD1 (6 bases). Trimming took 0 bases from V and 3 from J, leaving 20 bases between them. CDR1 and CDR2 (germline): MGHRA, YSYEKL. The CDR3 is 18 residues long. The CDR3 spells CASSQETQGLVGDTEAFF. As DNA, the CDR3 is TGCGCCAGCAGCCAAGAAACTCAGGGGTTAGTCGGAGACACTGAAGCTTTCTTT.

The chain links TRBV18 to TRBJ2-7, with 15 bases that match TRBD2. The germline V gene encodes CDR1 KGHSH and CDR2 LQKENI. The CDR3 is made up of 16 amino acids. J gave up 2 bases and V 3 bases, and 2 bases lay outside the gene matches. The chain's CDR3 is CASSPGTSGRTYEQYF. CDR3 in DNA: TGTGCCAGCTCACCCGGGACTAGCGGGAGGACCTACGAGCAGTACTTC. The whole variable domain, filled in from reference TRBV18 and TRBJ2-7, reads NAGVMQNPRHLVRRRGQEARLRCSPMKGHSHVYWYRQLPEEGLKFMVYLQKENIIDESGMPKERFSAEFPKEGPSILRIQQVVRGDSAAYFCASSPGTSGRTYEQYFGPGTRLTVT.

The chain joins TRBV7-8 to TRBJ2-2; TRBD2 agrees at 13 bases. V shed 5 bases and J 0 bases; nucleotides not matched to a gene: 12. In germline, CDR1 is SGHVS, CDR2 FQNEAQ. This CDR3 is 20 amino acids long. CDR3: CASSARTSGSTLANTGELFF. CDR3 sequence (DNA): TGTGCCAGCAGCGCTCGGACTAGCGGGAGTACCCTCGCGAACACCGGGGAGCTGTTTTTT.

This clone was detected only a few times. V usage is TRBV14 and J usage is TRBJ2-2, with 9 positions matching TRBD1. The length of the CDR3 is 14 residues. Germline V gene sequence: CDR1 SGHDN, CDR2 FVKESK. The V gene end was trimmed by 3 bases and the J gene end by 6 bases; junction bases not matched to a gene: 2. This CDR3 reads CASSHRQGAGELFF. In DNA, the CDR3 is TGTGCCAGCAGCCATCGACAGGGGGCCGGGGAGCTGTTTTTT.

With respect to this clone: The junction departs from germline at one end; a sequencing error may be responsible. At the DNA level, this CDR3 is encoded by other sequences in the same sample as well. The CDR3 spells CASSSLTGLNTEAFF. The CDR3 bases are TGTGCCAGCAGCTCGCTGACAGGACTGAACACTGAAGCCTTCTTT. The V gene is TRBV11-2, the J gene TRBJ1-1, with TRBD1 as a possible D gene (6 bases). Germline V gene data show CDR1 as SGHAT and CDR2 as FQNNGV. The CDR3 extends over 15 amino acids.

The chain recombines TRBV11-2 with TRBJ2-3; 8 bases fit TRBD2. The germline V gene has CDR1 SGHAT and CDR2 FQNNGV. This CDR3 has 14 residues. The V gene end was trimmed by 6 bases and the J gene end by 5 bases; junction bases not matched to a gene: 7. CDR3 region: CASSLSGGVDTQYF. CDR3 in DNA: TGTGCCAGCAGTTTATCGGGGGGGGTAGATACGCAGTATTTT.

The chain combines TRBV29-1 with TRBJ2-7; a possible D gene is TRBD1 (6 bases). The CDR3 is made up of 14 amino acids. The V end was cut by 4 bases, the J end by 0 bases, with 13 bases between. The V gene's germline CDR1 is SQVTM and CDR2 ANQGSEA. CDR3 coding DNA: TGCAGCGTTGCAGGGGCAGGAGTCTCCTACGAGCAGTACTTC. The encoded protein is CSVAGAGVSYEQYF.